This TCR beta chain appears in the sequencing data of a study of CD8 T cells in ankylosing spondylitis. The V and J ends lost 3 bases and 7 bases, in that order; junction bases with no gene match: 6. The germline gives CDR1 GTSNPN, CDR2 SVGIG (reference sequence). This CDR3 is built from 15 residues. Study-level results: Before this, some motif variants had been reported in reactive arthritis synovial fluid and blood. One TCR beta motif, made up of fewer than 10 highly homologous variants, appeared characteristic of ankylosing spondylitis blood. Reportedly, matched ankylosing spondylitis synovial fluid was significantly enriched for disease-linked clones. Clones linked to disease, bearing a CD8+ phenotype, were relatively rare in peripheral blood.

TCRdb fed the 5' RACE reads into MiXCR, producing one record per CDR3 protein. The table lists 15,000 or so distinct CDR3 sequences, around 8% of them singletons. Details on this clonotype: Its target is unknown.

This clonotype originated in a male donor with ankylosing spondylitis or in good health (not recorded which). The sample comprised blood. J is TRBJ2-1 and V is TRBV30, with 13 bases aligning to TRBD2. As DNA, the CDR3 is TGTGCCTGGAGGGCTCCGGGACTAGCGGGGAATGAGCAGTTCTTC. Its translation: CAWRAPGLAGNEQFF.